A selection of T cell receptor beta chains follows, all from one sample in a study of vaccination and CD4 T cells after COVID-19. TCRdb re-derived calls from the PCR reads in MiXCR, one entry per CDR3 protein. The repertoire holds 12,000 or so distinct CDR3 sequences, with 30% to 40% as singletons. These receptors' targets are unknown. The sample was CD4+ T cells from blood, cultured in vitro, taken before SARS-CoV-2 vaccination. These receptors came from a human donor who received a COVID-19 vaccine. The conserved cysteine and the conserved F or W are not part of the CDR3 here. Each record gives: CDR3 protein, V gene, CDR3 length, J gene.

CDR3 protein: ASSSSGGLGTGELF; V gene: TRBV5-4; CDR3 length: 14; J gene: TRBJ2-2
CDR3 protein: ASSPRRAGGTSTDTQY; V gene: TRBV7-2; CDR3 length: 16; J gene: TRBJ2-3
CDR3 protein: ASSQEGITGELF; V gene: TRBV4-2; CDR3 length: 12; J gene: TRBJ2-2
CDR3 protein: ASSKVLAGVMTRTGELF; V gene: TRBV21-1; CDR3 length: 17; J gene: TRBJ2-2
CDR3 protein: SAKGPSSYNEQF; V gene: TRBV20-1; CDR3 length: 12; J gene: TRBJ2-1
CDR3 protein: ASSQTSGGIFRDTQY; V gene: TRBV5-4; CDR3 length: 15; J gene: TRBJ2-3
CDR3 protein: ATSDLQGLHYGYT; V gene: TRBV24-1; CDR3 length: 13; J gene: TRBJ1-2
CDR3 protein: ASSTGGPGANVLT; V gene: TRBV6-1; CDR3 length: 13; J gene: TRBJ2-6
CDR3 protein: SARDRRTENTEAF; V gene: TRBV20-1; CDR3 length: 13; J gene: TRBJ1-1
CDR3 protein: ASTRRGGAEDTQY; V gene: TRBV12-3/TRBV12-4; CDR3 length: 13; J gene: TRBJ2-3
CDR3 protein: ATSDPQDYGYT; V gene: TRBV24-1; CDR3 length: 11; J gene: TRBJ1-2
CDR3 protein: ASWAAFLNTEAF; V gene: TRBV6-2/TRBV6-3; CDR3 length: 12; J gene: TRBJ1-1
CDR3 protein: ATKNLTDPSTDTQY; V gene: TRBV15; CDR3 length: 14; J gene: TRBJ2-3
CDR3 protein: ASSVHRGLNTEAF; V gene: TRBV6-1; CDR3 length: 13; J gene: TRBJ1-1
CDR3 protein: ASSLSGGQETQY; V gene: TRBV18; CDR3 length: 12; J gene: TRBJ2-5
CDR3 protein: AASRGPFFGRGGQETQY; V gene: TRBV15; CDR3 length: 17; J gene: TRBJ2-5
CDR3 protein: ASRASGGETQY; V gene: TRBV6-1; CDR3 length: 11; J gene: TRBJ2-5
CDR3 protein: ASIESQGWVMAEAF; V gene: TRBV2; CDR3 length: 14; J gene: TRBJ1-1
CDR3 protein: ASSLVSQGEGYT; V gene: TRBV7-8; CDR3 length: 12; J gene: TRBJ1-2
CDR3 protein: SARRTEYEQY; V gene: TRBV20-1; CDR3 length: 10; J gene: TRBJ2-7
CDR3 protein: ASSPGGRTGKFEQY; V gene: TRBV7-6; CDR3 length: 14; J gene: TRBJ2-7
CDR3 protein: ASSVRPNTGELF; V gene: TRBV2; CDR3 length: 12; J gene: TRBJ2-2
CDR3 protein: SAGGTSTDTQY; V gene: TRBV20-1; CDR3 length: 11; J gene: TRBJ2-3
CDR3 protein: ASSFFLTSGGPGELF; V gene: TRBV11-2; CDR3 length: 15; J gene: TRBJ2-2
CDR3 protein: ATSDLRAGGSYNEQF; V gene: TRBV24-1; CDR3 length: 15; J gene: TRBJ2-1
CDR3 protein: ASSVGGRAYEQY; V gene: TRBV2; CDR3 length: 12; J gene: -
CDR3 protein: ASKWWEFTEAF; V gene: TRBV6-1; CDR3 length: 11; J gene: TRBJ1-1
CDR3 protein: ASSTGRASPLH; V gene: TRBV19; CDR3 length: 11; J gene: TRBJ1-6
CDR3 protein: ASSPSRGGEGMDGYT; V gene: TRBV4-2; CDR3 length: 15; J gene: TRBJ1-2
CDR3 protein: ASKNEKLF; V gene: TRBV6-1; CDR3 length: 8; J gene: TRBJ1-4
CDR3 protein: ASSLMAGVQETQY; V gene: TRBV7-3; CDR3 length: 13; J gene: TRBJ2-5
CDR3 protein: ASKDQFSGNTIY; V gene: TRBV6-1; CDR3 length: 12; J gene: TRBJ1-3
CDR3 protein: ASNNRGADNEQF; V gene: TRBV2; CDR3 length: 12; J gene: TRBJ2-1
CDR3 protein: SARVGRSTDTQY; V gene: TRBV20-1; CDR3 length: 12; J gene: TRBJ2-3
CDR3 protein: ASSLGRGVVTEAF; V gene: TRBV5-4; CDR3 length: 13; J gene: TRBJ1-1
CDR3 protein: ASSLRVDTEAF; V gene: TRBV5-1; CDR3 length: 11; J gene: TRBJ1-1
CDR3 protein: AISVQGNQPQH; V gene: TRBV10-3; CDR3 length: 11; J gene: TRBJ1-5
CDR3 protein: ASKARGGPDTQY; V gene: TRBV10-2; CDR3 length: 12; J gene: TRBJ2-3
CDR3 protein: ASSARQGAREQY; V gene: TRBV19; CDR3 length: 12; J gene: TRBJ2-7
CDR3 protein: ASSFGRAGETQY; V gene: TRBV7-2; CDR3 length: 12; J gene: TRBJ2-5
CDR3 protein: AISESLDFQPQH; V gene: TRBV10-3; CDR3 length: 12; J gene: TRBJ1-5
CDR3 protein: ATSEEFNYGYT; V gene: TRBV24-1; CDR3 length: 11; J gene: TRBJ1-2
CDR3 protein: ASSLRQGGWQVQF; V gene: TRBV7-2; CDR3 length: 13; J gene: TRBJ2-1
CDR3 protein: SAVQGVKSEAF; V gene: TRBV20-1; CDR3 length: 11; J gene: TRBJ1-1
CDR3 protein: ASSYYGQAGYTDTQY; V gene: TRBV27; CDR3 length: 15; J gene: TRBJ2-3